This T cell receptor beta chain was sequenced for a study of blood T cells in healthy people across ages. From germline, CDR1 is ENHRY and CDR2 SYGVKD. The CDR3 contains 16 residues. The junction had 8 bases not matched to a gene; V was cut back by 3 bases and J by 4 bases. A second roughly 6 to 12 cycle PCR used barcoded and J-beta primers. TCRdb re-called the 5' RACE reads through MiXCR, storing one row per CDR3 protein. This table holds a few hundred thousand distinct CDR3 sequences, about half found once. The chain uses TRBV10-3 and TRBJ2-2; 7 nucleotides line up with TRBD2. The sequencing input was blood. The source of this sequence is a man aged 60-69 years in good health. CDR3 in DNA: TGTGCCATCAGTGAAGGGTGGACGGGGGGCACCGGGGAGCTGTTTTTT. Translating gives CAISEGWTGGTGELFF.